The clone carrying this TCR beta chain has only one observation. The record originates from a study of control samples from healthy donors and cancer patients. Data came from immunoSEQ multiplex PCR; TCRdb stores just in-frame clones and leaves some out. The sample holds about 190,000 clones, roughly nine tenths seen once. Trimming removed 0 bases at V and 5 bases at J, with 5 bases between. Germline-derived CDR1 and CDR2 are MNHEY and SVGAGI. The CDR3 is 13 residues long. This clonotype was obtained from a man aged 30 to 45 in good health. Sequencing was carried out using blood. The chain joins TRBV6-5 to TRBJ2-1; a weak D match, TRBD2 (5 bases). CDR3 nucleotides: TGTGCCAGCAGTTACTCGGGAGACAATGAGCAGTTCTTC. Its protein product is CASSYSGDNEQFF.